These 27 T cell receptor beta chains were sequenced from one sample in a study of blood T cell repertoires in COVID-19. Clones were sequenced by immunoSEQ multiplex PCR, and TCRdb holds only the in-frame ones, with some missing. In the table there are approximately 390,000 clones, around 87% of which are singletons. Sequencing used peripheral blood. The receptor source for this set is a woman aged 60-75 years with COVID-19, enrolled during active disease.

This chain joins TRBV7-9 and TRBJ2-1; 7 nucleotides line up with TRBD2. Germline CDR1 and CDR2: SEHNR and FQNEAQ (reference sequence). There are 14 residues in the CDR3. V lost 3 bases, J lost 4 bases, and 3 bases stayed unmatched. The CDR3 reads CASSLRGSYNEQFF. CDR3 coding DNA: TGTGCCAGCAGCTTGCGGGGGTCGTACAATGAGCAGTTCTTC.

In its sample, this clone was seen a few times. The chain links TRBV7-3 to TRBJ2-1; D is ambiguous. The CDR3 is 15 residues long. Germline CDR1 SGHTA, CDR2 FQGTGA. V was trimmed by 5 bases and J by 6 bases, leaving 17 bases between them. The CDR3 DNA reads as TGTGCCAGCAGCCCCGACGCCGGCATAGCCAATGAGCAGTTCTTC. It specifies CASSPDAGIANEQFF.

This chain connects TRBV6-5 to TRBJ2-7, with 8 bases aligning to TRBD2. This CDR3 comprises 16 residues. Germline V gene data show CDR1 as MNHEY and CDR2 as SVGAGI. V lost 0 bases, J lost 4 bases, and 8 bases stayed unmatched. The DNA of the CDR3 is TGTGCCAGCAGTTACTCGGGAGGTAGCGGGATTTACGAGCAGTACTTC. This codes for CASSYSGGSGIYEQYF.

The chain is built from TRBV21-1 and TRBJ2-3; the tabulated D call, TRBD1, remains unverified against the DNA. TRBV21-1 constitutes a pseudogene. This CDR3 has 15 residues. CDR3 residues: CASSKAGQGPDTQYF. The CDR3 DNA reads as TGTGCCAGCAGCAAAGCTGGGCAGGGTCCAGATACGCAGTATTTT.

This clone was detected only once. V is TRBV7-2 and J is TRBJ1-3; no definite D call. The length of the CDR3 is 15 residues. Germline CDR1 and CDR2: SGHTA and FQGNSA. The ends were cut back, 5 bases at V and 2 bases at J, with 13 bases in the middle. In DNA form, the CDR3 reads TGTGCCAGCAGCCCGAGGGCTACAACTGGAAACACCATATATTTT. Translating it yields CASSPRATTGNTIYF.

The V call is TRBV2, the J call TRBJ1-1; tentative D call: TRBD1 (6 bases). Germline V CDR1 and CDR2: SNHLY, FYNNEI. V lost 2 bases to trimming and J lost 5 bases, with 15 bases between them. This CDR3 contains 15 residues. CDR3 sequence (DNA): TGTGCCAGCAGTGAACGTCGGGGGGCGGTGACTGAAGCTTTCTTT. This translates into CASSERRGAVTEAFF.

The chain links TRBV6-6 to TRBJ2-1, with a tentative D call TRBD2 (5 bases). The V end was cut by 1 base, the J end by 5 bases, with 9 bases between. The CDR3 consists of 14 residues. Germline V lookup: CDR1 MNHNY, CDR2 SVGAGI (reference sequence). CDR3 coding DNA: TGTGCCAGCAGTTACTTGGACTTTAACAATGAGCAGTTCTTC. Its protein product is CASSYLDFNNEQFF.

The chain couples TRBV18 to TRBJ1-1, with D possibly matching TRBD1 (5 bases). This CDR3 contains 15 residues. The germline V and J ends were trimmed by 3 bases and 1 base, with 12 bases remaining between them. CDR1 is KGHSH, CDR2 LQKENI, per germline. The CDR3 DNA reads as TGTGCCAGCTCACCCAGGGAATTGCCGAACACTGAAGCTTTCTTT. Amino acid sequence: CASSPRELPNTEAFF.

The J gene is TRBJ2-7, the V gene TRBV5-6, with 8 bases that match TRBD1. V gave up 0 bases and J gave up 0 bases; unmatched junction bases: 2. There are 15 residues in the CDR3. Germline V gene data show CDR1 as SGHDT and CDR2 as YYEEEE. CDR3 region: CASSLEQGVSYEQYF. CDR3 DNA sequence: TGTGCCAGCAGCTTGGAACAGGGGGTCTCCTACGAGCAGTACTTC. The full variable domain, in which reference TRBV5-6 and TRBJ2-7 provide the parts outside the CDR3, is DAGVTQSPTHLIKTRGQQVTLRCSPKSGHDTVSWYQQALGQGPQFIFQYYEEEERQRGNFPDRFSGHQFPNYSSELNVNALLLGDSALYLCASSLEQGVSYEQYFGPGTRLTVT.

The chain joins TRBV4-1 to TRBJ1-1; 9 bases are a match to TRBD1. Per germline, CDR1 MGHRA and CDR2 YSYEKL. This CDR3 comprises 16 residues. Trimming at V came to 1 base and at J to 1 base, leaving 4 bases not matched to a gene. The CDR3 is CASSQVPGQGNTEAFF. CDR3 DNA sequence: TGCGCCAGCAGCCAAGTCCCGGGACAGGGGAACACTGAAGCTTTCTTT.

This clone showed up just a few times. The J gene is TRBJ1-1, the V gene TRBV14; a weak D match, TRBD1 (6 bases). The CDR3 is made up of 13 amino acids. Germline loops: CDR1 SGHDN, CDR2 FVKESK. Trimming took 5 bases from V and 3 from J, leaving 10 bases between them. This CDR3 is CASSAQGYTEAFF. CDR3 DNA sequence: TGTGCCAGCAGCGCACAGGGTTACACTGAAGCTTTCTTT.

This chain uses TRBV10-1 with TRBJ2-3, with 10 bases matching TRBD2. The V gene's germline CDR1 is WNHNN and CDR2 SYGVQD (reference sequence). V shed 2 bases, J shed 9 bases, and the junction held 8 bases outside the gene matches. This CDR3 spans 15 amino acids. CDR3 nucleotide sequence: TGCGCCAGCAGTGAGCTGAGCGGGGGGGCTGGAACGCAGTATTTT. It is translated as CASSELSGGAGTQYF.

This clone showed up just once. The chain carries TRBV3-1 (or the pseudogene TRBV3-2) and TRBJ1-5; the D is unclear. This CDR3 spans 14 amino acids. CDR1 and CDR2 (germline): LGHDT, YNNKEL (reference sequence). V was cut by 1 base and J by 2 bases, with 6 bases left in between. CDR3 amino acids: CASSQAAGNQPQHF. The DNA of the CDR3 is TGTGCCAGCAGCCAAGCGGCGGGCAATCAGCCCCAGCATTTT.

V is TRBV7-9 and J is TRBJ1-2; possible D gene TRBD1, 6 bases. The V gene's germline CDR1 is SEHNR and CDR2 FQNEAQ (reference sequence). V lost 1 base to trimming and J lost 5 bases, with 11 bases between them. The CDR3 covers 14 residues. The DNA of the CDR3 is TGTGCCAGCAGCTTAGGTGGGGGCCGGTATGGCTACACCTTC. This translates into CASSLGGGRYGYTF.

This chain uses TRBV5-5 with TRBJ2-5; D unclear. The germline gives CDR1 SGHKS, CDR2 YYEKEE (reference sequence). V lost 0 bases and J lost 5, with 14 bases in between. The CDR3 totals 15 residues. CDR3 protein: CASSLAAPLKETQYF. CDR3 in DNA: TGTGCCAGCAGCTTGGCCGCGCCCCTTAAGGAGACCCAGTACTTC.

The gene calls are TRBV10-3 and TRBJ1-1; D is unclear. CDR1 is ENHRY, CDR2 SYGVKD, per germline. The length of the CDR3 is 14 residues. Trimming shortened V by 10 bases and J by 1 base, and 16 bases separated the two germline ends. CDR3 coding DNA: TGTGCCACCTCCTCCCGTGGCAAGAACACTGAAGCTTTCTTT. It translates to CATSSRGKNTEAFF.

The V and J genes are TRBV12-5 and TRBJ2-7, with 7 bases matching TRBD1. Per germline, CDR1 LGHNT and CDR2 FRNRAP. The CDR3 covers 13 residues. J lost 6 bases, V lost 6 bases, and 8 bases had no gene match. CDR3 in DNA: TGTGCTAGTGGCGCCAAGGGGGCCAGCGAGCAGTACTTC. It yields the protein CASGAKGASEQYF.

This clone was detected only once. The gene calls are TRBV5-1 and TRBJ1-1; unclear D gene. The V end was cut by 4 bases, the J end by 5 bases, with 12 bases between. The CDR3 covers 13 residues. CDR1 and CDR2 (germline): SGHRS, YFSETQ. Here the CDR3 reads CASSLTSRTEAFF. CDR3 DNA: TGCGCCAGCAGCCTGACAAGTCGGACTGAAGCTTTCTTT.

The J gene is TRBJ2-3, the V gene TRBV28; 9 bases line up with TRBD1. V lost 1 base and J lost 4; bases outside the gene matches: 3. Germline loops: CDR1 MDHEN, CDR2 SYDVKM. This CDR3 spans 15 amino acids. The CDR3 DNA reads TGTGCCAGCAGTTTATACGGGACAGGGCCAGATACGCAGTATTTT. Protein: CASSLYGTGPDTQYF.

This clone was seen many times. The chain has TRBV29-1 and TRBJ1-2, with 8 positions matching TRBD1. The CDR3 is made up of 15 amino acids. Germline assignment: CDR1 SQVTM and CDR2 ANQGSEA. J was trimmed by 7 bases and V by 0 bases; bases with no gene match: 10. The CDR3 sequence is CSVEEGTGGGGGYTF. The DNA of the CDR3 is TGCAGCGTTGAAGAGGGAACAGGGGGTGGTGGTGGCTACACCTTC.

The chain has TRBV7-9 and TRBJ2-3, with 11 bases matching TRBD1. There are 14 residues in the CDR3. Germline V lookup: CDR1 SEHNR, CDR2 FQNEAQ (reference sequence). The CDR3 spells CVTARTGGADTQYF. CDR3 sequence (DNA): TGTGTCACGGCGCGGACAGGGGGCGCAGATACGCAGTATTTT.

V gene TRBV10-3 combines with J gene TRBJ2-1, with TRBD1 identical over 9 bases. This CDR3 has 15 residues. With 5 bases clipped from V and 5 bases from J, the junction kept 7 bases outside the gene matches. The germline CDR1 and CDR2 sequences are ENHRY and SYGVKD. CDR3 sequence reads: CAISKSGQGHNEQFF. CDR3 sequence (DNA): TGTGCCATCAGTAAATCGGGACAGGGCCACAATGAGCAGTTCTTC.

The V and J genes are TRBV2 and TRBJ2-7, with TRBD2 identical over 8 bases. With V trimmed by 7 bases and J by 0 bases, 8 bases remained unmatched. The CDR3 has 15 amino acids. From germline, CDR1 is SNHLY and CDR2 FYNNEI. CDR3 DNA sequence: TGTGCCAGCAACTCACTAGCGGTGCTCTCCTACGAGCAGTACTTC. As protein: CASNSLAVLSYEQYF.

J is TRBJ2-7 and V is TRBV2; no firm D call. The germline V gene has CDR1 SNHLY and CDR2 FYNNEI. The CDR3 spans 13 residues. V was trimmed by 5 bases and J by 4 bases, leaving 12 bases between them. The CDR3 DNA is TGTGCCAGCAGTTACTCCCTACTATACGAGCAGTACTTC. Protein product: CASSYSLLYEQYF.

This chain connects TRBV9 to TRBJ2-7, with 14 bases aligning to TRBD2. CDR1 and CDR2 (germline): SGDLS, YYNGEE. Unmatched junction bases numbered 7, after V lost 4 bases and J lost 4 bases. This CDR3 comprises 16 residues. CDR3 in amino acids: CASSRTSGGISYEQYF. CDR3 nucleotides: TGTGCCAGCAGCCGGACTAGCGGGGGGATTTCTTACGAGCAGTACTTC.

This chain joins TRBV5-4 and TRBJ1-1; 8 bases map to TRBD1. Trimming removed 5 bases from V and 4 bases from J; junction bases left unmatched: 7. The CDR3 is 14 amino acids. Per germline, CDR1 SGHNT and CDR2 YYREEE (reference sequence). The CDR3 DNA reads TGTGCCAGCAGGAGACAGGGGCCAGGCACTGAAGCTTTCTTT. Encoded protein: CASRRQGPGTEAFF. The full variable domain, in which reference TRBV5-4 and TRBJ1-1 provide the parts outside the CDR3, is ETGVTQSPTHLIKTRGQQVTLRCSSQSGHNTVSWYQQALGQGPQFIFQYYREEENGRGNFPPRFSGLQFPNYSSELNVNALELDDSALYLCASRRQGPGTEAFFGQGTRLTVV.

V gene TRBV6-1 combines with J gene TRBJ2-1; 8 nucleotides agree with TRBD2. Germline CDR1 is MNHNS and CDR2 is SASEGT. The CDR3 is 16 residues long. V lost 4 bases to trimming and J lost 0 bases; unmatched junction nucleotides: 5. CDR3 in DNA: TGTGCCAGCAGTGGGAGACTAGCGCCCTCCTACAATGAGCAGTTCTTC. This encodes CASSGRLAPSYNEQFF.